These 3 T cell receptor beta chains were sequenced from one sample in a study of CD8 T cells in Susac syndrome. RNA, at about 0.45 to 1 ug, was reverse transcribed with random hexamers. TCRdb re-called the immunoSEQ multiplex PCR reads through MiXCR, storing one row per CDR3 protein. The profile shows roughly 89,000 distinct CDR3 sequences, around 96% of them singletons. The specimen was CD8+ T cells from PBMCs. These receptors all come from a human donor with Susac syndrome.

The CDR3 spells CASSPLVTEAFF. In nucleotides, the CDR3 is TGTGCCAGCAGCCCTCTAGTGACTGAAGCTTTCTTT. The chain combines TRBV9 with TRBJ1-1; no reliable D call. Germline V gene lookup returns CDR1 SGDLS and CDR2 YYNGEE. The CDR3 has 12 amino acids. V lost 4 bases and J 5 bases, leaving 9 bases between the germline ends.

The chain is built from TRBV28 and TRBJ1-1, with D uncertain. The CDR3 runs to 15 residues. Between the trimmed V and J ends, which lost 5 bases and 0 bases, there was a span of 13 bases. Germline CDR1 is MDHEN and CDR2 is SYDVKM. CDR3 in amino acids: CASSPLTDLNTEAFF. CDR3 nucleotides: TGTGCCAGCAGTCCGCTGACCGACTTGAACACTGAAGCTTTCTTT.

This chain joins TRBV7-2 and TRBJ2-1; 7 bases map to TRBD2. This CDR3 contains 14 residues. The germline CDR1 and CDR2 sequences are SGHTA and FQGNSA. The trim removed 5 bases at V and 4 bases at J, leaving 5 bases unmatched. CDR3 in amino acids: CASSPPGLYNEQFF. The CDR3 DNA follows: TGTGCCAGCAGCCCACCGGGACTATACAATGAGCAGTTCTTC.